A selection of T cell receptor beta chains follows, all from one sample in a study of T-cell reconstitution after alpha-beta-depleted transplantation in children. TCRdb redid the calling of the PCR reads with MiXCR, one entry per CDR3 protein. In the table there are about 590,000 distinct CDR3 sequences, 10% to 15% of which are singletons. The sample was PBMCs, mostly from graft donor cells, taken 360 days after TCRalphabeta/CD19-depleted stem cell transplant. These receptors came from a male patient aged 10 to 17 who had a stem cell transplant for acute myeloid leukemia, so the T cells may come from the graft donor. CDR3s include the opening cysteine and the closing phenylalanine or tryptophan. D genes are given only for firm matches. Clone size is not always given. Where it is, it says once, few, many or a class for expanded clones.

clone size: NA; V gene: TRBV28; J gene: TRBJ2-7; D gene: NA; CDR3 DNA: TGTGCCAGCAGCCAACTGGGGGCTTACGAGCAGTACTTC; CDR3 protein: CASSQLGAYEQYF
clone size: many; V gene: TRBV3-1; J gene: TRBJ2-7; D gene: NA; CDR3 DNA: TGTGCCAGCAGCCATCCCATCAGGGGGGTTTCCGAGCAGTACTTC; CDR3 protein: CASSHPIRGVSEQYF
clone size: NA; V gene: TRBV7-9; J gene: TRBJ2-2; D gene: TRBD2; CDR3 DNA: TGTGCCAGCAGCTTGAGACTAGCGGGGGCGAACACCGGGGAGCTGTTTTTT; CDR3 protein: CASSLRLAGANTGELFF
clone size: many; V gene: TRBV15; J gene: TRBJ2-1; D gene: TRBD2; CDR3 DNA: TGTGCCACCAGCGCTAGCGGGACATCCTACAATGAGCAGTTCTTC; CDR3 protein: CATSASGTSYNEQFF
clone size: many; V gene: TRBV6-2/TRBV6-3; J gene: TRBJ2-3; D gene: NA; CDR3 DNA: TGTGCCAGCAGTTACGGGCAGATAAGCACAGATACGCAGTATTTT; CDR3 protein: CASSYGQISTDTQYF
clone size: many; V gene: TRBV29-1; J gene: TRBJ2-1; D gene: NA; CDR3 DNA: TGCAGCGGTTACTACTCCGGGACTCACGGCAGCAATGAGCAGTTCTTC; CDR3 protein: CSGYYSGTHGSNEQFF
clone size: many; V gene: TRBV14; J gene: TRBJ2-3; D gene: TRBD1; CDR3 DNA: TGTGCCAGCAGCCAGGGCGTCCCGGGACAGGCCCATCCAGATACGCAGTATTTT; CDR3 protein: CASSQGVPGQAHPDTQYF
clone size: few; V gene: TRBV27; J gene: TRBJ2-7; D gene: NA; CDR3 DNA: TGTGCCAGCAGTTTACAGGGTGGGAGTCGGAAAAAGCAGTACTTC; CDR3 protein: CASSLQGGSRKKQYF
clone size: few; V gene: TRBV4-3; J gene: TRBJ2-1; D gene: NA; CDR3 DNA: TGCGCCAGCAGCCAAGATTTGGGGAAGGGAACCAATGAGCAGTTCTTC; CDR3 protein: CASSQDLGKGTNEQFF
clone size: NA; V gene: TRBV23-1; J gene: TRBJ2-7; D gene: TRBD2; CDR3 DNA: TGCGCCAGCAGTCCCGGGGGCGAGGGACTAGCGGTGCCTTTTCCCTACGAGCAGTACTTC; CDR3 protein: CASSPGGEGLAVPFPYEQYF
clone size: NA; V gene: TRBV29-1; J gene: TRBJ2-3; D gene: TRBD1; CDR3 DNA: TGCAGCGTTGACAGGGGGCGCGGCCCAGATACGCAGTATTTT; CDR3 protein: CSVDRGRGPDTQYF
clone size: many; V gene: TRBV20-1; J gene: TRBJ2-7; D gene: TRBD1; CDR3 DNA: TGCAGCCCGCAGGGGGATCCCTACGAGCAGTACTTC; CDR3 protein: CSPQGDPYEQYF
clone size: NA; V gene: TRBV14; J gene: TRBJ2-2; D gene: NA; CDR3 DNA: TGTGCCAGCAGCCAAGTAGTACAACCCCAAGGAACCGGGGAGCTGTTTTTT; CDR3 protein: CASSQVVQPQGTGELFF
clone size: many; V gene: TRBV5-1; J gene: TRBJ2-7; D gene: TRBD1; CDR3 DNA: TGCGCCAGCAGCTTCTACCCGACAGGGGCGACGGAGCAGTACTTC; CDR3 protein: CASSFYPTGATEQYF
clone size: few; V gene: TRBV29-1; J gene: TRBJ2-3; D gene: NA; CDR3 DNA: TGCAGCGTTGGAGGGGGAACAGATACGCAGTATTTT; CDR3 protein: CSVGGGTDTQYF
clone size: NA; V gene: TRBV7-2; J gene: TRBJ2-7; D gene: TRBD2; CDR3 DNA: TGTGCCAGCAGCTCAACTAGCGGGGCCTACGAGCAGTACTTC; CDR3 protein: CASSSTSGAYEQYF
clone size: NA; V gene: TRBV29-1; J gene: TRBJ2-7; D gene: NA; CDR3 DNA: TGCAGCGTTGAAGAATGGGGACTGAACTACGAGCAGTACTTC; CDR3 protein: CSVEEWGLNYEQYF
clone size: NA; V gene: TRBV28; J gene: TRBJ2-7; D gene: NA; CDR3 DNA: TGTGCCAGCAGTCCTAATAGCGGAAAAGGGCAGTACTTC; CDR3 protein: CASSPNSGKGQYF
clone size: many; V gene: TRBV29-1; J gene: TRBJ2-5; D gene: NA; CDR3 DNA: TGCAGTGCTCGGGCGCAGACCCAGTACTTC; CDR3 protein: CSARAQTQYF
clone size: few; V gene: TRBV28; J gene: TRBJ2-7; D gene: NA; CDR3 DNA: TGTGCCAGCGTCGGATCTGGTTTGGCCTACGAGCAGTACTTC; CDR3 protein: CASVGSGLAYEQYF
clone size: few; V gene: TRBV11-2; J gene: TRBJ2-1; D gene: TRBD2; CDR3 DNA: TGTGCCAGCACCCGGTTGGGACTAGCGGGGGATGAGCAGTTCTTC; CDR3 protein: CASTRLGLAGDEQFF
clone size: NA; V gene: TRBV29-1; J gene: TRBJ2-1; D gene: TRBD2; CDR3 DNA: TGCAGCGTCCACGGAGTAGCGGGAGTTGAGCAGTTCTTC; CDR3 protein: CSVHGVAGVEQFF
clone size: NA; V gene: TRBV7-2; J gene: TRBJ2-3; D gene: NA; CDR3 DNA: TGTGCCAGCAGCTTAGCCTCAAGGGTTAGATACACAGATACGCAGTATTTT; CDR3 protein: CASSLASRVRYTDTQYF
clone size: many; V gene: TRBV28; J gene: TRBJ2-3; D gene: NA; CDR3 DNA: TGTGCCAGCAGTTTGAGGTTAGCAGATACAGATACGCAGTATTTT; CDR3 protein: CASSLRLADTDTQYF
clone size: NA; V gene: TRBV4-3; J gene: TRBJ2-4; D gene: TRBD1; CDR3 DNA: TGCGCCAGCAGCCCCAACGACAGGGGGTTAGCCAAAAACATTCAGTACTTC; CDR3 protein: CASSPNDRGLAKNIQYF
clone size: few; V gene: TRBV6-2/TRBV6-3; J gene: TRBJ2-2; D gene: NA; CDR3 DNA: TGTGCCAGTTTAGCGGAATTCACCGGGGAGCTGTTTTTT; CDR3 protein: CASLAEFTGELFF